This T cell receptor (beta chain) was captured in a study of blood T cell repertoires in COVID-19. Overall study: In each case, the material was cDNA or gDNA derived from T cells, B-cell-depleted T cells, or PBMCs.

This clone has just one count. Original analysis: Nucleated cell number was recorded as an estimate derived from reference gene primer amplification. Here immunoSEQ multiplex PCR was the method, and the copy in TCRdb shows in-frame clones only, minus some. The V and J calls and the clone size are those of that table, but D and trimming were determined from the DNA. Seen here are some 360,000 clones, roughly 89% observed once, and the top ten hold 3% to 4%. Seattle's enrolled individuals joined amid active infection and were then monitored longitudinally. The length of the CDR3 is 12 residues. V shed 7 bases and J shed 8 bases, with 14 bases lying between them.

This chain joins TRBV12-3 or TRBV12-4 and TRBJ1-2; D possibly corresponds to TRBD1 (6 bases). The sequence was obtained from a woman in her sixties or seventies with COVID-19, enrolled during active disease. The material sequenced was peripheral blood. The CDR3 DNA reads TGTGCCAGCATCTCCCCAGGGGAAGGCTACACCTTC. Amino acids: CASISPGEGYTF.